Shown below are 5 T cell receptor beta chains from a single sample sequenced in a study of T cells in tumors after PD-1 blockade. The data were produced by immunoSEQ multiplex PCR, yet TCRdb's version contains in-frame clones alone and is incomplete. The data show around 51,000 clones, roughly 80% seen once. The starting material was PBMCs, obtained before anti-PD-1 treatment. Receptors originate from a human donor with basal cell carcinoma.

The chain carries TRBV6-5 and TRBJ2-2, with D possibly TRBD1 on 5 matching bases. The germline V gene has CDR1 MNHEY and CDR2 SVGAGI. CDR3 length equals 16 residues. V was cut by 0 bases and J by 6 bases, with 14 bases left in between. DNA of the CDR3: TGTGCCAGCAGTTACTCGATGGCCCAGGGCGCCGGGGAGCTGTTTTTT. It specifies CASSYSMAQGAGELFF.

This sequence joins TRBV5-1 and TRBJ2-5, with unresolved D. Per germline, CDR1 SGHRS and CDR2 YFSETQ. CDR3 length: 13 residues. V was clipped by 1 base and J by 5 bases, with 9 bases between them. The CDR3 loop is CASSLRVAETQYF. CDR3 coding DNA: TGCGCCAGCAGCTTGAGGGTGGCGGAGACCCAGTACTTC.

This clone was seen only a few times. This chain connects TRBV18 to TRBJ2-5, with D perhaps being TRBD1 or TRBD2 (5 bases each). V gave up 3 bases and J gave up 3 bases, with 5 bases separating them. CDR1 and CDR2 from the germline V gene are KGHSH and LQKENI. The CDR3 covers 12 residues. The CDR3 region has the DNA TGTGCCAGCTCACCGGGGGAAGAGACCCAGTACTTC. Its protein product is CASSPGEETQYF.

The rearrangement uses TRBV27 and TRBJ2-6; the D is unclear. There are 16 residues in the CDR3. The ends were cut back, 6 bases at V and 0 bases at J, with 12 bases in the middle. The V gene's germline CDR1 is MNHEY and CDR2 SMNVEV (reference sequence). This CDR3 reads CASSPQLSSGANVLTF. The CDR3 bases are TGTGCCAGCAGCCCGCAGTTGAGCTCTGGGGCCAACGTCCTGACTTTC.

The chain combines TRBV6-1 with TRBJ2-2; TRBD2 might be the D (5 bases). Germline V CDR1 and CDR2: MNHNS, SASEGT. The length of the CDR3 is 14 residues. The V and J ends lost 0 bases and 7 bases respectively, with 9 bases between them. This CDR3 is CASSEARRSGELFF. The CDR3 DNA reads TGTGCCAGCAGTGAAGCGCGGAGGAGCGGGGAGCTGTTTTTT.